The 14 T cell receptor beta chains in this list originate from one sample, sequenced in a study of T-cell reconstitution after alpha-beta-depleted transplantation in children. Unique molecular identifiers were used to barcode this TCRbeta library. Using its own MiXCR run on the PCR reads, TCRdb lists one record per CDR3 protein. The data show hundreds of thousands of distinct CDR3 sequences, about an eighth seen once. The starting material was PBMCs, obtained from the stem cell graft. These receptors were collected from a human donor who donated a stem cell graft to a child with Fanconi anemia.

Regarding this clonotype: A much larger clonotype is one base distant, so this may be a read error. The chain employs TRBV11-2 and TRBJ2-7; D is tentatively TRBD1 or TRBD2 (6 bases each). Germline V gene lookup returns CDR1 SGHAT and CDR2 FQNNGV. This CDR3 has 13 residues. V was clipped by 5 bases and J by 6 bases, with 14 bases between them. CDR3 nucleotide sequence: TGTGCCAGCAGCCCGTACAGGGACTTCGAGCAGTACTTC. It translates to CASSPYRDFEQYF.

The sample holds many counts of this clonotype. The CDR3 loop reads CASSWLSGLAGADTQYF. In DNA form, the CDR3 reads TGTGCCAGCAGCTGGCTCTCGGGACTAGCGGGGGCAGATACGCAGTATTTT. This chain connects TRBV11-2 to TRBJ2-3; TRBD2 matches at 14 bases. V was pared by 4 bases and J by 4 bases, with 7 bases of the junction left unmatched. The germline gives CDR1 SGHAT, CDR2 FQNNGV. This CDR3 has 17 amino acids.

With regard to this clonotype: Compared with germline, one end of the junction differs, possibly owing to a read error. The CDR3 coding sequence is TGCGCCAGCAGCCAAGATCCGGGCGGGGGCCCGGATACACAGTATTTT. Its protein product is CASSQDPGGGPDTQYF. The gene calls are TRBV4-3 and TRBJ2-3; D is perhaps TRBD2 (7 bases). CDR3 length equals 16 residues. CDR1 and CDR2 from the germline V gene are LGHNA and YSLEER.

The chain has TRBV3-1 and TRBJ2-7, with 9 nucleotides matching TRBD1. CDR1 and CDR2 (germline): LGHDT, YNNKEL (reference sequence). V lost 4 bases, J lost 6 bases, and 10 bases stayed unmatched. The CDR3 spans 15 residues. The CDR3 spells CASSRGQGQDSEQYF. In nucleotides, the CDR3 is TGTGCCAGCAGCCGGGGACAGGGTCAGGATAGCGAGCAGTACTTC.

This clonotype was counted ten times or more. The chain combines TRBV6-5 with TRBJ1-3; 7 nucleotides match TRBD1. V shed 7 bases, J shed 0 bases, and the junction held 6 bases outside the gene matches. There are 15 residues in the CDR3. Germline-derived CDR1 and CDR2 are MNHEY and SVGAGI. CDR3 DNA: TGTGCCAGCAAAGAACAGGGGTTCTCTGGAAACACCATATATTTT. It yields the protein CASKEQGFSGNTIYF.

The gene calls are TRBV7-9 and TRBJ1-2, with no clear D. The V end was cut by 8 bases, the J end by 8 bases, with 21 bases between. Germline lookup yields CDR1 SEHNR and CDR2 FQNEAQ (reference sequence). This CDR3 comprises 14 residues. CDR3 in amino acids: CASSATAESYGYTF. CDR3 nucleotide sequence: TGTGCCAGCTCTGCGACGGCGGAGAGTTACGGCTACACCTTC.

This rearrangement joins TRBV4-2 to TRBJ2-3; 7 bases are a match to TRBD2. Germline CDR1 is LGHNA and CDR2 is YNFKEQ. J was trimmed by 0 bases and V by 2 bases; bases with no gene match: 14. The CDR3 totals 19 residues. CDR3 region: CASSQIIGGGASSTDTQYF. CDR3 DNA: TGTGCCAGCAGCCAAATCATAGGCGGGGGAGCCTCTAGCACAGATACGCAGTATTTT.

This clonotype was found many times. This CDR3 is CASSSGDRAYEQYF. CDR3 coding DNA: TGTGCCAGCAGTTCCGGGGACAGGGCCTACGAGCAGTACTTC. This chain joins TRBV12-3 or TRBV12-4 and TRBJ2-7; TRBD1 matches 9 bases. The CDR3 has 14 amino acids. V shed 4 bases, J shed 2 bases, and the junction held 3 bases outside the gene matches.

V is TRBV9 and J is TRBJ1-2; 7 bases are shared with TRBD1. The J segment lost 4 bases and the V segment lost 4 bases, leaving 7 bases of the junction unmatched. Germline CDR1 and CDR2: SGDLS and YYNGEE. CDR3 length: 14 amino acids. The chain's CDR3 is CASSPTGQPYGYTF. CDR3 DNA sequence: TGTGCCAGCAGCCCCACGGGACAGCCCTATGGCTACACCTTC. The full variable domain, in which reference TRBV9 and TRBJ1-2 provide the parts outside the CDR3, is DSGVTQTPKHLITATGQRVTLRCSPRSGDLSVYWYQQSLDQGLQFLIQYYNGEERAKGNILERFSAQQFPDLHSELNLSSLELGDSALYFCASSPTGQPYGYTFGSGTRLTVV.

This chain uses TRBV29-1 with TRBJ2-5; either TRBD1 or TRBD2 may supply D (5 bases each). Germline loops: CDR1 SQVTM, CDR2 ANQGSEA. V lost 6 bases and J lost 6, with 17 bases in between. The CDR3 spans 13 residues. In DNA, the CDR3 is TGCAGCGTGGGGACCTCCGGTGGGAAGACCCAGTACTTC. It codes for CSVGTSGGKTQYF. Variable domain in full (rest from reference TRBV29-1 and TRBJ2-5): SAVISQKPSRDICQRGTSLTIQCQVDSQVTMMFWYRQQPGQSLTLIATANQGSEATYESGFVIDKFPISRPNLTFSTLTVSNMSPEDSSIYLCSVGTSGGKTQYFGPGTRLLVL.

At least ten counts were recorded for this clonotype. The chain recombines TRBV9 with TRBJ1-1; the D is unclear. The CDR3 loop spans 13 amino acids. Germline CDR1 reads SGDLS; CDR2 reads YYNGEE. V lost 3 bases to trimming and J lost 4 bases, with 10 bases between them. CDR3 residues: CASSGDMVTEAFF. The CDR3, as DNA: TGTGCCAGCAGCGGGGATATGGTCACTGAAGCTTTCTTT.

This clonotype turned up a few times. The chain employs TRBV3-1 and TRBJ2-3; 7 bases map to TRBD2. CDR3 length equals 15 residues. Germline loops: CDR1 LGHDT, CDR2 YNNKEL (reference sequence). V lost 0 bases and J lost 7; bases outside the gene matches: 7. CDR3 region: CASSQDSGASNTQYF. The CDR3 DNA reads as TGTGCCAGCAGCCAAGACAGCGGGGCTTCAAATACGCAGTATTTT.

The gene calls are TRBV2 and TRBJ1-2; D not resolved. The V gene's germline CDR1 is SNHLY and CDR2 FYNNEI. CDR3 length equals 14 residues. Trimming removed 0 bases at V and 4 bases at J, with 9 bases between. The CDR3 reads CASSEAAGPYGYTF. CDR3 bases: TGTGCCAGCAGTGAAGCGGCCGGACCCTATGGCTACACCTTC. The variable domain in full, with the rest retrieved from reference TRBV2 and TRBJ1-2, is EPEVTQTPSHQVTQMGQEVILRCVPISNHLYFYWYRQILGQKVEFLVSFYNNEISEKSEIFDDQFSVERPDGSNFTLKIRSTKLEDSAMYFCASSEAAGPYGYTFGSGTRLTVV.

CDR3 region: CSAGDYASNEQFF. For the CDR3, the DNA is TGCAGTGCCGGGGACTATGCCAGCAATGAGCAGTTCTTC. The chain employs TRBV20-1 and TRBJ2-1; 7 bases map to TRBD2. V was pared by 6 bases and J by 6 bases, with 8 bases of the junction left unmatched. Germline CDR1 is DFQATT and CDR2 is SNEGSKA (reference sequence). The CDR3 is made up of 13 amino acids.